The clone carrying this T cell receptor beta chain was seen a few times. Its cognate antigen is unknown. The donor cohort consisted entirely of Caucasian adults residing in Nashville, Tennessee. Naive CD4+ cells were CD45RA-selected; the remaining cells were memory. The germline CDR1 and CDR2 sequences are SGHRS and YFSETQ. The length of the CDR3 is 12 residues. Trimming stripped 5 bases from V and 6 bases from J, with 9 bases between. A deep-level run was used for the assay. The protocol was immunoSEQ multiplex PCR, while the TCRdb copy is restricted to in-frame clones and leaves out a portion. The data contain roughly 1,100,000 clones, more than 60% of them singletons. These data come from a study of shared clonotypes between healthy human individuals. Study findings and constraints: It was observed that roughly 5.4% of naive CD4 clonotypes were shared across a few donors.

The sequenced sample consisted of memory CD4+ T cells sorted from blood. Indicated subset: CD45RA-negative fraction. The chain is built from TRBV5-1 and TRBJ2-1, with unresolved D. The clonotype was recovered from a young man in good health. The CDR3 region is CASRNVSNEQFF. For the CDR3, the DNA is TGCGCCAGCAGAAACGTGAGCAATGAGCAGTTCTTC.